This T cell receptor (beta chain) comes out of a study of T cells in Graves' hyperthyroidism and ophthalmopathy. The study, taken as a whole, reports: Most thyroid-expanded clonotypes above 0.001 were also found in blood.

The study left out patients who had uncontrolled infection, other autoimmune disease, pregnancy or lactation. The authors took PBMCs from 10 ml fresh peripheral blood. The CDR3 spans 14 residues. J lost 5 bases, V lost 1 base, and 2 bases had no gene match. Germline CDR1 DFQATT, CDR2 SNEGSKA (reference sequence). What was amplified from RNA transcripts were TCR beta CDR3 regions. The TCR CDR3 was amplified in a first-round RT-PCR using the HTBI primer set. In TCRdb, the multiplex PCR reads were re-called with MiXCR into one record per CDR3 protein. The top ten clones hold just over 9% of a sample with about 52,000 distinct CDR3 sequences, approximately 48% of them seen once. A note on this clonotype: Its antigen is unidentified.

The sequencing input was blood. The J gene is TRBJ2-1, the V gene TRBV20-1, with TRBD2 matching over 10 bases. The source of this sequence is a woman aged 45-65 years with Graves' ophthalmopathy. The CDR3 region is CSARGGTSDNEQFF. The CDR3 nucleotides are TGCAGTGCTAGAGGTGGGACTAGCGACAATGAGCAGTTCTTC.